One and the same sample provided the 12 T cell receptor beta chains below, sequenced in a study of CD8 T cells in ankylosing spondylitis. Points from the study as a whole: Ankylosing spondylitis blood appeared to be characterized by a TCR beta motif of fewer than ten highly homologous variants.

No antigens are known for them. TCRdb called the 5' RACE reads again in MiXCR, with one record for every CDR3 protein. This table has about 700,000 distinct CDR3 sequences, 15% to 20% appearing once. Material: blood, either unsorted or a sorted T cell fraction (not recorded which). The receptor set was obtained from a male donor with ankylosing spondylitis.

This chain uses TRBV30 with TRBJ1-2; 10 positions agree with TRBD1. V gave up 3 bases and J gave up 4 bases; unmatched junction bases: 8. The CDR3 runs 15 residues. Germline assignment: CDR1 GTSNPN and CDR2 SVGIG (reference sequence). The CDR3 nucleotides are TGTGCCTGGAGGGCCGGACAGGGGGAAGGCTATGGCTACACCTTC. Amino acids: CAWRAGQGEGYGYTF.

This clonotype appeared a few times. The J gene is TRBJ2-3, the V gene TRBV29-1, with D unclear. Trimming removed 0 bases at V and 6 bases at J, with 13 bases between. This CDR3 is built from 14 residues. Per the germline V gene, CDR1 is SQVTM and CDR2 is ANQGSEA. The CDR3 bases are TGCAGCGTTGAAGAGGGAAGCAACCCCGATACGCAGTATTTT. Protein product: CSVEEGSNPDTQYF.

The table lists this clonotype with a few counts. The chain employs TRBV24-1 and TRBJ1-5; no clear D. V was trimmed by 5 bases and J by 3 bases, leaving 7 bases between them. Germline V gene lookup returns CDR1 KGHDR and CDR2 SFDVKD. The CDR3 runs 13 residues. The CDR3 is CATSAPINQPQHF. For the CDR3, the DNA is TGTGCCACCAGTGCACCTATCAATCAGCCCCAGCATTTT.

This rearrangement joins TRBV5-5 to TRBJ2-1, with D maybe TRBD2 (6 bases). V gave up 4 bases and J gave up 8 bases, with 16 bases separating them. CDR3 length: 14 amino acids. Germline V gene sequence: CDR1 SGHKS, CDR2 YYEKEE (reference sequence). This chain's CDR3 is CASSVLPGGYEQFF. CDR3 DNA sequence: TGTGCCAGCAGCGTTCTCCCTGGGGGGTATGAGCAGTTCTTC.

V and J are TRBV7-2 and TRBJ2-2; D ambiguous. The CDR3 contains 13 residues. Looked up from germline, CDR1 is SGHTA and CDR2 is FQGNSA. The V and J ends lost 2 bases and 5 bases respectively, with 6 bases between them. The CDR3 coding sequence is TGTGCCAGCAGCTTACCAGCTACCGGGGAGCTGTTTTTT. Encoded protein: CASSLPATGELFF.

This rearrangement joins TRBV7-8 to TRBJ2-4, with 9 bases aligning to TRBD2. Germline values: CDR1 SGHVS, CDR2 FQNEAQ. V lost 1 base and J lost 7; bases outside the gene matches: 8. The CDR3 loop spans 16 amino acids. The CDR3 reads CASSLVSAGGINIQYF. The CDR3 nucleotides read TGTGCCAGCAGCTTAGTCTCGGCGGGAGGGATTAACATTCAGTACTTC.

V usage is TRBV20-1 and J usage is TRBJ1-2, with 8 bases fitting TRBD1. CDR3 length: 16 amino acids. The ends lost 7 bases at V and 4 bases at J; junction bases unmatched: 17. The germline CDR1 and CDR2 sequences are DFQATT and SNEGSKA (reference sequence). CDR3 loop: CSGGQGVPLKSYGYTF. Here the CDR3 DNA reads TGCAGTGGCGGACAGGGAGTACCGCTTAAATCCTATGGCTACACCTTC.

This clonotype was found many times. The genes are TRBV29-1 and TRBJ2-3, with a tentative D call TRBD2 (6 bases). V was clipped by 4 bases and J by 1 base, with 12 bases between them. The CDR3 is 14 amino acids. CDR1 is SQVTM and CDR2 is ANQGSEA in the germline V gene. The CDR3 sequence: CSVAGLTGTDTQYF. The CDR3 DNA reads TGCAGCGTTGCGGGACTTACTGGCACAGATACGCAGTATTTT.

This clonotype was detected only a few times. V gene TRBV11-2 combines with J gene TRBJ2-7; D gene ambiguous. Germline lookup yields CDR1 SGHAT and CDR2 FQNNGV. The CDR3 is 14 residues long. V lost 3 bases to trimming and J lost 3 bases, with 12 bases between them. CDR3 sequence: CASSFYNGDYEQYF. Here the CDR3 DNA reads TGTGCCAGCAGCTTTTATAACGGAGACTACGAGCAGTACTTC.

Regarding this clonotype: Because the CDR3's place on the DNA is in doubt, the DNA is left out and the CDR3 is given as listed by TCRdb. The rearrangement joins TRBV5-1 to TRBJ1-4; TRBD1, the table's D call, was not compared with the DNA. The CDR3 has 17 amino acids, counting both end residues. Looked up from germline, CDR1 is SGHRS and CDR2 is YFSETQ. CDR3 amino acids: CASSLQGQRTNEKLFFF.

This clonotype was observed a handful of times. The J gene is TRBJ1-2, the V gene TRBV29-1; D unresolved. The V gene lost 5 bases and the J gene lost 8 bases, with 12 bases spanning the gap. The CDR3 length is 11 residues. Germline CDR1 and CDR2: SQVTM and ANQGSEA. The chain's CDR3 is CSVSEVVGYTF. The CDR3 DNA sequence: TGCAGCGTTTCAGAGGTTGTCGGCTACACCTTC.

This clonotype showed up many times. The V and J genes are TRBV29-1 and TRBJ2-1; D is unclear. From germline, CDR1 is SQVTM and CDR2 ANQGSEA. The CDR3 extends over 13 amino acids. V lost 1 base to trimming and J lost 0 bases, with 4 bases between them. The CDR3 here is CSVEASSYNEQFF. The CDR3 coding sequence is TGCAGCGTTGAAGCTAGCTCCTACAATGAGCAGTTCTTC.